This TCR beta chain stems from a study of T cell responses to AZD1222 COVID-19 vaccine. Repertoires were generated with immunoSEQ multiplex PCR, while TCRdb's copy carries only in-frame clones and drops some. The sample records about 140,000 clones, more than 85% being singletons. This clone has at least ten counts. What it binds is not known. The study's findings and limits: Vaccination with two AZD1222 doses was followed by a rise in Spike-specific TCR breadth and depth. The repertoires were collected only after the peak T cell response. A mostly white British donor set with more females was recruited, and clonal diversity was possibly underestimated.

This sample comprised peripheral blood, obtained on day 0 of MenACWY control vaccination. The clonotype originates from an adult in good health.

The CDR3 loop reads CASSIVGGSTSTDTQYF. The CDR3 bases are TGTGCCAGTAGTATAGTGGGCGGCTCAACTAGCACAGATACGCAGTATTTT. J is TRBJ2-3 and V is TRBV19; D ambiguous. This CDR3 region has 17 residues. Trimming removed 1 base from V and 0 bases from J, with 14 bases in between. Germline lookup yields CDR1 LNHDA and CDR2 SQIVND (reference sequence).